Shown below are 27 T cell receptor beta chains from a single sample sequenced in a study of cytomegalovirus exposure and HLA in healthy donors. Repertoires were generated with immunoSEQ multiplex PCR, while TCRdb's copy carries only in-frame clones and drops some. There are tens of thousands of clones in the sample; 93% occur only once, and approximately 4% lies in the top ten. The sequenced sample was PBMCs. The receptors shown here come from a woman aged 25 to 45 in good health and CMV-seronegative.

The chain combines TRBV6-1 with TRBJ2-3, with 7 positions matching TRBD2. This CDR3 has 15 residues. V was pared by 7 bases and J by 2 bases, with 9 bases of the junction left unmatched. Germline CDR1 reads MNHNS; CDR2 reads SASEGT. In DNA form, the CDR3 reads TGTGCCAGCACTGCGCTAGCGGCGAACACAGATACGCAGTATTTT. Its protein is CASTALAANTDTQYF.

The CDR3 DNA reads TGTGCCAGTTCCCCCGGGGGACTAGTAAGAGGTGAGCAGTTCTTC. Its protein is CASSPGGLVRGEQFF. The rearrangement links TRBV19 to TRBJ2-1, with TRBD2 matching over 8 bases. The germline CDR1 and CDR2 sequences are LNHDA and SQIVND (reference sequence). Losses at the gene ends were 8 bases for V and 9 bases for J; bases not matched to a gene: 15. This CDR3 is built from 15 residues.

The CDR3 region has the DNA TGTGCCAGCAGCGTACTAGGACAGGTGGGATACTATGGCTACACCTTC. Amino acid sequence: CASSVLGQVGYYGYTF. The chain recombines TRBV9 with TRBJ1-2, with 7 positions matching TRBD1. Germline CDR1 reads SGDLS; CDR2 reads YYNGEE. This CDR3 is built from 16 residues. Trimming took 1 base from V and 3 from J; bases not matched to a gene: 9.

The V call is TRBV5-1, the J call TRBJ2-3, with unresolved D. CDR1 is SGHRS and CDR2 is YFSETQ in the germline V gene. CDR3 length: 15 residues. V was trimmed by 0 bases and J by 6 bases, leaving 14 bases between them. The CDR3 DNA sequence: TGCGCCAGCAGCTTGGCGCTCTCTCCAGTCGATACGCAGTATTTT. As protein: CASSLALSPVDTQYF. Together with reference TRBV5-1 and TRBJ2-3, the CDR3 gives the full variable domain: KAGVTQTPRYLIKTRGQQVTLSCSPISGHRSVSWYQQTPGQGLQFLFEYFSETQRNKGNFPGRFSGRQFSNSRSEMNVSTLELGDSALYLCASSLALSPVDTQYFGPGTRLTVL.

The sample holds one count of this clone. J is TRBJ1-4 and V is TRBV29-1; 8 nucleotides agree with TRBD1. V gave up 6 bases and J gave up 5 bases; unmatched junction bases: 11. The CDR3 spans 15 residues. In germline, CDR1 is SQVTM, CDR2 ANQGSEA. CDR3 in amino acids: CSVTRGHRANEKLFF. CDR3 sequence (DNA): TGCAGCGTCACCAGGGGGCATAGGGCAAATGAAAAACTGTTTTTT.

The chain couples TRBV7-8 to TRBJ2-7, with 13 bases aligning to TRBD2. The germline V gene encodes CDR1 SGHVS and CDR2 FQNEAQ. The CDR3 contains 15 residues. J was trimmed by 3 bases and V by 3 bases; bases with no gene match: 2. CDR3 amino acids: CASSFGLAGDYEQYF. The CDR3 coding sequence is TGTGCCAGCAGCTTCGGACTAGCGGGGGACTACGAGCAGTACTTC.

The J gene is TRBJ1-1, the V gene TRBV27; D is perhaps TRBD1 (6 bases). Germline loops: CDR1 MNHEY, CDR2 SMNVEV (reference sequence). The germline V and J ends were trimmed by 5 bases and 10 bases, with 14 bases remaining between them. This CDR3 contains 12 residues. CDR3 protein: CASSKQGSGAFF. The CDR3 region has the DNA TGTGCCAGCAGTAAACAGGGTAGTGGAGCTTTCTTT.

The CDR3 DNA sequence: TGTGCCAGCAGTAGCCTCCACAGGGGCGCGTTCACCGGGGAGCTGTTTTTT. This sequence encodes CASSSLHRGAFTGELFF. The J gene is TRBJ2-2, the V gene TRBV27; 7 bases are shared with TRBD1. The CDR3 has 17 residues. V gave up 5 bases and J gave up 4 bases; unmatched junction bases: 13. Germline CDR1 and CDR2: MNHEY and SMNVEV (reference sequence).

V is TRBV5-1 and J is TRBJ2-7, with TRBD1 identical over 7 bases. V was clipped by 4 bases and J by 2 bases; unmatched bases: 9. CDR3 length: 15 amino acids. The germline gives CDR1 SGHRS, CDR2 YFSETQ. The CDR3 bases are TGCGCCAGCAGCCGGGATGGGACAGCAACCTACGAGCAGTACTTC. This gives the protein CASSRDGTATYEQYF.

This chain uses TRBV28 with TRBJ2-7, with 9 bases matching TRBD1. The CDR3 spans 15 residues. Trimming removed 2 bases from V and 5 bases from J; junction bases left unmatched: 7. Germline-derived CDR1 and CDR2 are MDHEN and SYDVKM. The CDR3 here is CASSLGGTGFNEQYF. DNA of the CDR3: TGTGCCAGCAGTTTAGGTGGGACAGGGTTCAACGAGCAGTACTTC.

This clone appeared a single time. The rearrangement links TRBV6-1 to TRBJ2-3, with 7 positions matching TRBD2. There are 16 residues in the CDR3. After removal of 1 base from V and 3 bases from J, the junction contained 7 bases not matched to a gene. The germline V gene encodes CDR1 MNHNS and CDR2 SASEGT. Here the CDR3 reads CASSEVGGRWTDTQYF. In DNA, the CDR3 is TGTGCCAGCAGTGAAGTGGGCGGGAGATGGACAGATACGCAGTATTTT.

This chain uses TRBV4-1 with TRBJ2-7; TRBD2 matches at 8 bases. The J segment lost 0 bases and the V segment lost 6 bases, leaving 16 bases of the junction unmatched. Germline CDR1 and CDR2: MGHRA and YSYEKL. The CDR3 is 18 amino acids. The CDR3 coding sequence is TGCGCCAGCAGGTTAAGCGGGAGTGTCCGCCTAACCTCCTACGAGCAGTACTTC. Its protein is CASRLSGSVRLTSYEQYF.

CDR3 nucleotides: TGTGCCAGCAGCCATCCTCCCGGGACAGGGAACACTGAAGCTTTCTTT. The encoded protein is CASSHPPGTGNTEAFF. The chain is built from TRBV4-2 and TRBJ1-1; 8 nucleotides match TRBD1. Unmatched junction bases numbered 7, after V lost 3 bases and J lost 1 base. The CDR3 contains 16 residues. Per germline, CDR1 LGHNA and CDR2 YNFKEQ.

The rearrangement joins TRBV25-1 to TRBJ1-2; D call uncertain. The CDR3 has 13 residues. Trimming removed 1 base from V and 3 bases from J, with 6 bases in between. The V gene's germline CDR1 is MGHDK and CDR2 SYGVNS. As DNA, the CDR3 is TGTGCCAGCAGTGAATTAGTGGACTATGGCTACACCTTC. Residues: CASSELVDYGYTF.

The rearrangement links TRBV19 to TRBJ1-5; D call uncertain. Trimming removed 1 base from V and 5 bases from J, with 6 bases in between. This CDR3 region has 13 residues. Germline lookup yields CDR1 LNHDA and CDR2 SQIVND (reference sequence). This chain's CDR3 is CASSIVSYQPQHF. The CDR3 DNA reads as TGTGCCAGTAGTATAGTTTCGTATCAGCCCCAGCATTTT.

CDR3 coding DNA: TGTGCCACCAGCAGAGATCCTAACCGAGTCGGGGGGAGAACTGAAGCTTTCTTT. This codes for CATSRDPNRVGGRTEAFF. J is TRBJ1-1 and V is TRBV15, with D tentatively TRBD1 (5 bases). Germline CDR1 reads LNHNV; CDR2 reads YYDKDF (reference sequence). Trimming stripped 0 bases from V and 5 bases from J, with 22 bases between. This CDR3 region has 18 residues.

The V gene is TRBV6-5, the J gene TRBJ1-2; D not resolved. Germline V gene lookup returns CDR1 MNHEY and CDR2 SVGAGI. Trimming took 7 bases from V and 1 from J, leaving 16 bases between them. This CDR3 has 15 residues. This CDR3 reads CASTRLDKINYGYTF. DNA for the CDR3: TGTGCCAGCACCCGCTTAGACAAGATTAACTATGGCTACACCTTC.

In this sample, this clone turned up once. The genes are TRBV11-2 and TRBJ2-2; 14 positions agree with TRBD2. The CDR3 length is 16 residues. After removal of 6 bases from V and 8 bases from J, the junction contained 8 bases not matched to a gene. CDR1 is SGHAT and CDR2 is FQNNGV in the germline V gene. CDR3 in DNA: TGTGCCAGCAGTACCGGGACTAGCGGGAGATTAGGGGAGCTGTTTTTT. Protein sequence: CASSTGTSGRLGELFF.

The chain couples TRBV2 to TRBJ2-5; no definite D call. The CDR3 runs to 11 residues. Trimming removed 9 bases at V and 5 bases at J, with 10 bases between. The germline gives CDR1 SNHLY, CDR2 FYNNEI. The CDR3 region is CASKQWETQYF. The CDR3 nucleotides are TGTGCCAGTAAACAATGGGAGACCCAGTACTTC. Full variable domain (remainder filled in from reference TRBV2 and TRBJ2-5): EPEVTQTPSHQVTQMGQEVILRCVPISNHLYFYWYRQILGQKVEFLVSFYNNEISEKSEIFDDQFSVERPDGSNFTLKIRSTKLEDSAMYFCASKQWETQYFGPGTRLLVL.

The chain recombines TRBV10-2 with TRBJ2-1; 7 nucleotides agree with TRBD2. Germline V gene data show CDR1 as WSHSY and CDR2 as SAAADI. The CDR3 sequence is 14 residues long. Unmatched junction bases numbered 6, after V lost 6 bases and J lost 4 bases. For the CDR3, the DNA is TGCGCCAGCAGGGCTAGCGGAGATTACAATGAGCAGTTCTTC. This codes for CASRASGDYNEQFF.

This clone has just one count. J is TRBJ1-2 and V is TRBV2; D gene uncertain. V was cut by 7 bases and J by 5 bases, with 11 bases left in between. Germline V gene sequence: CDR1 SNHLY, CDR2 FYNNEI. CDR3 length: 12 residues. The CDR3 region is CASMLSLYGYTF. CDR3 DNA: TGTGCCAGCATGCTATCCCTTTATGGCTACACCTTC.

The rearrangement links TRBV4-1 to TRBJ2-7, with 7 bases matching TRBD1. J was trimmed by 4 bases and V by 4 bases; bases with no gene match: 7. The CDR3 length is 14 residues. CDR1 is MGHRA and CDR2 is YSYEKL in the germline V gene. This CDR3 reads CASSPYPRGYEQYF. The CDR3 nucleotides are TGCGCCAGCAGCCCCTATCCCAGGGGGTACGAGCAGTACTTC.

This chain uses TRBV5-6 with TRBJ1-1; 10 bases match TRBD1. This CDR3 is 15 amino acids long. The germline V gene encodes CDR1 SGHDT and CDR2 YYEEEE. The trim removed 4 bases at V and 3 bases at J, leaving 6 bases unmatched. The CDR3 region has the DNA TGTGCCAGCAGCCGCATGGACAGGGGGGACACTGAAGCTTTCTTT. Protein product: CASSRMDRGDTEAFF.

About this clone itself: The same CDR3 is also encoded by other DNA sequences in this sample. The chain recombines TRBV4-2 with TRBJ2-2; TRBD2 agrees at 11 bases. J was trimmed by 8 bases and V by 6 bases; bases with no gene match: 14. This CDR3 has 17 residues. Germline-derived CDR1 and CDR2 are LGHNA and YNFKEQ. For the CDR3, the DNA is TGTGCCAGCAGTAAAGAACTAGCGGGAGCAAGCCAAGGGGAGCTGTTTTTT. As protein: CASSKELAGASQGELFF.

J is TRBJ2-1 and V is TRBV2, with TRBD2 identical over 7 bases. CDR1 and CDR2 (germline): SNHLY, FYNNEI. There are 14 residues in the CDR3. J gave up 12 bases and V 6 bases, and 14 bases lay outside the gene matches. DNA of the CDR3: TGTGCCAGCAGCCGAGCAGCGGGGCCTGTAGTGCAGTTCTTC. Protein product: CASSRAAGPVVQFF.

This clone was seen once. The CDR3, as DNA: TGCGCCAGCAGCCCTTCCAGGGGGGAAAACACCATATATTTT. Translating gives CASSPSRGENTIYF. The gene calls are TRBV5-1 and TRBJ1-3; 7 nucleotides align to TRBD1. This CDR3 comprises 14 residues. Germline CDR1 reads SGHRS; CDR2 reads YFSETQ. Germline trimming cut 4 bases from V and 6 bases from J; bases unmatched to any gene: 7. Combining the CDR3 with reference TRBV5-1 and TRBJ1-3 gives the whole variable domain KAGVTQTPRYLIKTRGQQVTLSCSPISGHRSVSWYQQTPGQGLQFLFEYFSETQRNKGNFPGRFSGRQFSNSRSEMNVSTLELGDSALYLCASSPSRGENTIYFGEGSWLTVV.

This chain connects TRBV11-1 to TRBJ2-3; TRBD2 agrees at 10 bases. Trimming took 5 bases from V and 5 from J; bases not matched to a gene: 16. The CDR3 is made up of 18 amino acids. Germline values: CDR1 SGHAT, CDR2 FQDESV (reference sequence). The CDR3 nucleotides are TGTGCCAGCAGCCCTGGCGGTAGCGGGAGGCCCTGGGGAGATACGCAGTATTTT. Protein: CASSPGGSGRPWGDTQYF.